Shown below are 24 T cell receptor beta chains from a single sample sequenced in a study of cytomegalovirus exposure and HLA in healthy donors. With 60 Vbeta and 13 Jbeta primers, the PCR was carried out. Only in-frame clones appear in the TCRdb table, and some are missing; sequencing was by immunoSEQ multiplex PCR. The data show roughly 93,000 clones, with about 76% seen just once and 7% to 10% held by the top ten. The sequencing sample was made of PBMCs. These receptors came from a human donor in good health.

V and J are TRBV11-3 and TRBJ2-1, with a tentative D call TRBD1 (5 bases). The length of the CDR3 is 13 residues. V shed 3 bases and J shed 9 bases, with 12 bases lying between them. Germline CDR1 and CDR2: SGHNT and YENEEA. The CDR3 bases are TGTGCCAGCAGCTTGGGGCCTCAGGGTGAGCAGTTCTTC. Protein sequence: CASSLGPQGEQFF.

This clone has a single count. The chain is built from TRBV18 and TRBJ1-4; D not resolved. Germline V gene lookup returns CDR1 KGHSH and CDR2 LQKENI. The CDR3 sequence is 16 residues long. Trimming removed 3 bases at V and 1 base at J, with 12 bases between. The CDR3 spells CASSPPRSGTNEKLFF. CDR3 sequence (DNA): TGTGCCAGCTCACCTCCGCGTTCAGGAACTAATGAAAAACTGTTTTTT.

The chain couples TRBV2 to TRBJ2-3; D unclear. The V end lost 7 bases, the J end lost 0 bases, and 14 bases lay between the germline ends. The CDR3 totals 15 residues. Germline CDR1 and CDR2: SNHLY and FYNNEI. The CDR3 DNA sequence: TGTGCCAGCAAGAGGAACCCGGCTAGCACAGATACGCAGTATTTT. Translating gives CASKRNPASTDTQYF.

The chain carries TRBV15 and TRBJ2-7; 8 nucleotides align to TRBD1. Trimming took 3 bases from V and 6 from J; bases not matched to a gene: 4. The germline V gene has CDR1 LNHNV and CDR2 YYDKDF (reference sequence). The CDR3 runs to 13 residues. CDR3 nucleotide sequence: TGTGCCACCAGCAGTATTACAGGGGGCGAGCAGTACTTC. Amino acids: CATSSITGGEQYF.

The gene calls are TRBV9 and TRBJ1-3; unclear D gene. CDR3 length: 18 residues. Per the germline V gene, CDR1 is SGDLS and CDR2 is YYNGEE. The V gene lost 3 bases and the J gene lost 1 base, with 20 bases spanning the gap. The CDR3 sequence: CASSAHTIATISGNTIYF. The CDR3 DNA reads TGTGCCAGCAGCGCGCACACCATAGCTACTATTTCTGGAAACACCATATATTTT. Full variable domain (outside the CDR3, taken from reference TRBV9 and TRBJ1-3): DSGVTQTPKHLITATGQRVTLRCSPRSGDLSVYWYQQSLDQGLQFLIQYYNGEERAKGNILERFSAQQFPDLHSELNLSSLELGDSALYFCASSAHTIATISGNTIYFGEGSWLTVV.

The CDR3 coding sequence is TGTGCCAGCACCCCACTGGGGGGGGGCCGAGCTACTGAAGCTTTCTTT. It is translated as CASTPLGGGRATEAFF. The chain joins TRBV14 to TRBJ1-1, with TRBD1 as a possible D gene (6 bases). Germline CDR1 reads SGHDN; CDR2 reads FVKESK. V dropped 7 bases and J dropped 5 bases, with 23 bases sitting between them. The CDR3 runs to 16 residues.

The chain joins TRBV2 to TRBJ2-5, with D perhaps matching TRBD1 (6 bases). Trimming took off 6 bases at V and 7 bases at J, with 21 bases between the two ends. CDR1 and CDR2 from the germline V gene are SNHLY and FYNNEI. The CDR3 spans 15 residues. CDR3 bases: TGTGCCAGCAGCGCAGACGGGACATACGGCGGGACCCAGTACTTC. This codes for CASSADGTYGGTQYF.

The CDR3 loop reads CASSETGAVNTEAFF. The CDR3 nucleotides read TGCGCCAGCAGTGAGACAGGGGCCGTGAACACTGAAGCTTTCTTT. The chain links TRBV10-1 to TRBJ1-1; 7 bases fit TRBD1. The J segment lost 0 bases and the V segment lost 2 bases, leaving 3 bases of the junction unmatched. This CDR3 has 15 residues. Germline V gene sequence: CDR1 WNHNN, CDR2 SYGVQD (reference sequence).

CDR3 nucleotides: TGTGCCAGCAGCTCGACCGGGACAGGGCTCTACGAGCAGTACTTC. Protein product: CASSSTGTGLYEQYF. This rearrangement joins TRBV7-2 to TRBJ2-7, with 9 positions matching TRBD1. This CDR3 comprises 15 residues. J gave up 3 bases and V 4 bases, and 7 bases lay outside the gene matches. Germline V gene data show CDR1 as SGHTA and CDR2 as FQGNSA.

This clone was seen at least ten times. The chain combines TRBV5-4 with TRBJ2-2, with D unclear. V lost 4 bases and J lost 0, with 10 bases in between. Per germline, CDR1 SGHNT and CDR2 YYREEE (reference sequence). The CDR3 totals 15 residues. The CDR3 loop is CASSTSRTNTGELFF. CDR3 nucleotides: TGTGCCAGCAGCACCAGTCGAACGAACACCGGGGAGCTGTTTTTT. Looking up the rest from reference TRBV5-4 and TRBJ2-2 gives the full variable domain: ETGVTQSPTHLIKTRGQQVTLRCSSQSGHNTVSWYQQALGQGPQFIFQYYREEENGRGNFPPRFSGLQFPNYSSELNVNALELDDSALYLCASSTSRTNTGELFFGEGSRLTVL.

CDR3 amino acids: CAIRDDRGPGANVLTF. Written as DNA, the CDR3 is TGTGCCATCAGAGATGACAGGGGGCCAGGGGCCAACGTCCTGACTTTC. The chain joins TRBV10-3 to TRBJ2-6; TRBD1 matches at 10 bases. The CDR3 runs to 16 residues. After removal of 6 bases from V and 4 bases from J, the junction contained 6 bases not matched to a gene. CDR1 and CDR2 (germline): ENHRY, SYGVKD.

The V and J genes are TRBV5-6 and TRBJ1-5; no clear D gene. The CDR3 is 15 residues long. The V gene lost 4 bases and the J gene lost 1 base, with 12 bases spanning the gap. Germline-derived CDR1 and CDR2 are SGHDT and YYEEEE. Written as DNA, the CDR3 is TGTGCCAGCAGCATATCGGTAATCAGCAATCAGCCCCAGCATTTT. It yields the protein CASSISVISNQPQHF.

The V and J genes are TRBV6-6 and TRBJ1-2; 11 nucleotides match TRBD1. Germline CDR1 reads MNHNY; CDR2 reads SVGAGI (reference sequence). With V trimmed by 6 bases and J by 7 bases, 10 bases remained unmatched. The CDR3 is made up of 15 amino acids. The CDR3 protein is CASRTRGQGAGGYTF. The CDR3 bases are TGTGCCAGCAGGACCCGAGGACAGGGGGCGGGTGGCTACACCTTC.

This rearrangement joins TRBV4-2 to TRBJ2-1; TRBD2 matches 8 bases. The CDR3 is 18 residues long. Germline V gene lookup returns CDR1 LGHNA and CDR2 YNFKEQ. V shed 6 bases and J 7 bases; nucleotides not matched to a gene: 20. CDR3 protein: CASSPQPSVGGGMNEQFF. The CDR3, as DNA: TGTGCCAGCAGTCCTCAGCCTTCGGTCGGGGGGGGAATGAATGAGCAGTTCTTC.

Comment on this clone: The same CDR3 is also encoded by other DNA sequences in this sample. The chain employs TRBV6-5 and TRBJ2-3; tentative D call: TRBD1 (6 bases). Germline V lookup: CDR1 MNHEY, CDR2 SVGAGI. This CDR3 is 14 amino acids long. The ends were cut back, 6 bases at V and 3 bases at J, with 13 bases in the middle. CDR3 amino acids: CASRGHGNTDTQYF. CDR3 DNA: TGTGCCAGCAGGGGACATGGGAATACAGATACGCAGTATTTT.

The CDR3: CASSYSGGYTEAFF. The CDR3 coding sequence is TGTGCCAGCAGTTACTCGGGGGGATACACTGAAGCTTTCTTT. The chain joins TRBV6-6 to TRBJ1-1; TRBD1 might be the D (5 bases). With 0 bases removed from V and 3 bases from J, the gap between germline ends came to 8 bases. The CDR3 runs to 14 residues. CDR1 and CDR2 (germline): MNHNY, SVGAGI (reference sequence).

This sequence joins TRBV7-2 and TRBJ1-2, with 7 bases lining up with TRBD1. V shed 2 bases, J shed 4 bases, and the junction held 7 bases outside the gene matches. The CDR3 covers 15 residues. The germline V gene encodes CDR1 SGHTA and CDR2 FQGNSA. CDR3 protein: CASSLMTGYTYGYTF. The CDR3 nucleotides read TGTGCCAGCAGCTTAATGACAGGGTATACCTATGGCTACACCTTC.

In this sample, this clone turned up a few times. The V call is TRBV7-9, the J call TRBJ2-3, with D possibly being TRBD1 (5 bases). The ends were cut back, 0 bases at V and 2 bases at J, with 12 bases in the middle. Germline V gene lookup returns CDR1 SEHNR and CDR2 FQNEAQ (reference sequence). CDR3 length: 16 amino acids. This chain's CDR3 is CASSLAVSGNTDTQYF. CDR3 DNA: TGTGCCAGCAGCTTAGCGGTTTCAGGGAACACAGATACGCAGTATTTT.

The chain combines TRBV27 with TRBJ2-3; D is perhaps TRBD2 (7 bases). The CDR3 has 13 amino acids. With 8 bases removed from V and 5 bases from J, the gap between germline ends came to 14 bases. Germline V CDR1 and CDR2: MNHEY, SMNVEV (reference sequence). The CDR3 region is CASQRGARDTQYF. DNA for the CDR3: TGTGCCAGCCAACGGGGGGCAAGAGATACGCAGTATTTT.

This chain uses TRBV5-4 with TRBJ1-2; D is unclear. V lost 4 bases, J lost 0 bases, and 16 bases lay in between. The germline V gene has CDR1 SGHNT and CDR2 YYREEE (reference sequence). CDR3 length: 16 amino acids. In nucleotides, the CDR3 is TGTGCCAGCAGCAAGGATGAGGGAGGGACTAACTATGGCTACACCTTC. Translation: CASSKDEGGTNYGYTF.

This clone was counted a few times. V gene TRBV6-5 combines with J gene TRBJ1-1; D gene ambiguous. Germline V gives CDR1 MNHEY, CDR2 SVGAGI. Trimming stripped 0 bases from V and 1 base from J, with 6 bases between. This CDR3 has 14 residues. In DNA, the CDR3 is TGTGCCAGCAGTTACTCGCCAGGGAACACTGAAGCTTTCTTT. Encoded protein: CASSYSPGNTEAFF.

The genes are TRBV6-4 and TRBJ1-1, with TRBD1 identical over 9 bases. The V gene end was trimmed by 4 bases and the J gene end by 3 bases; junction bases not matched to a gene: 6. Germline loops: CDR1 MRHNA, CDR2 SNTAGT. This CDR3 contains 15 residues. In DNA form, the CDR3 reads TGTGCCAGCAGTGCGATCGGACAGGGGTACACTGAAGCTTTCTTT. Protein: CASSAIGQGYTEAFF.

V is TRBV7-9 and J is TRBJ2-7; 7 bases map to TRBD2. In germline, CDR1 is SEHNR, CDR2 FQNEAQ (reference sequence). The CDR3 is 14 amino acids. J gave up 6 bases and V 8 bases, and 13 bases lay outside the gene matches. The CDR3 here is CASDKAGLGREQYF. The CDR3 DNA follows: TGTGCCAGCGACAAAGCGGGGTTGGGGCGCGAGCAGTACTTC. The entire variable domain, with the rest obtained from reference TRBV7-9 and TRBJ2-7, is as follows: DTGVSQNPRHKITKRGQNVTFRCDPISEHNRLYWYRQTLGQGPEFLTYFQNEAQLEKSRLLSDRFSAERPKGSFSTLEIQRTEQGDSAMYLCASDKAGLGREQYFGPGTRLTVT.

The V and J genes are TRBV7-8 and TRBJ1-1; a possible D gene is TRBD1 (5 bases). CDR3 length: 13 amino acids. Trimming left V 7 bases short and J 4 bases short, with 13 bases between. Germline lookup yields CDR1 SGHVS and CDR2 FQNEAQ. The CDR3 bases are TGTGCCAGCAATGGAGGGGCTAGCACTGAAGCTTTCTTT. This translates into CASNGGASTEAFF. Full variable domain (remainder filled in from reference TRBV7-8 and TRBJ1-1): GAGVSQSPRYKVAKRGQDVALRCDPISGHVSLFWYQQALGQGPEFLTYFQNEAQLDKSGLPSDRFFAERPEGSVSTLKIQRTQQEDSAVYLCASNGGASTEAFFGQGTRLTVV.